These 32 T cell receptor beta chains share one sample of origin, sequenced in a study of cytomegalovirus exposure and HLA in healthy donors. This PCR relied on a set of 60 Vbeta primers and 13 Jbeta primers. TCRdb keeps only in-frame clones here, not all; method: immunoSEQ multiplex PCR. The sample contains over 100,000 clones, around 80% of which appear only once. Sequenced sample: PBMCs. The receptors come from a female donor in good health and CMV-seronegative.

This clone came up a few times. Here the CDR3 DNA reads TGTGCCTGGAGTGTAGCAGGGGGCGGAAGCAATCAGCCCCAGCATTTT. This translates into CAWSVAGGGSNQPQHF. The chain links TRBV30 to TRBJ1-5; 8 bases line up with TRBD1. This CDR3 contains 16 residues. The V and J ends lost 0 bases and 1 base, in that order; junction bases with no gene match: 5. Germline V gene sequence: CDR1 GTSNPN, CDR2 SVGIG (reference sequence).

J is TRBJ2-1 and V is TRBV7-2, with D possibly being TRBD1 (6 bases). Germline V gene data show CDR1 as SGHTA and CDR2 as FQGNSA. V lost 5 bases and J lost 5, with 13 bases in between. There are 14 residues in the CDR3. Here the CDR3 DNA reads TGTGCCAGCAGCCCACGACAGGCACACAATGAGCAGTTCTTC. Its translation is CASSPRQAHNEQFF.

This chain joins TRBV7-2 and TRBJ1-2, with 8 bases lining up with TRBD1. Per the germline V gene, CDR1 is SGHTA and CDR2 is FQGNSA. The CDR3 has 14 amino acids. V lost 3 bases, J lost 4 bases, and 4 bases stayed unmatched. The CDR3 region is CASSLGQARYGYTF. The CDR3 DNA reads TGTGCCAGCAGCTTGGGACAGGCCCGCTATGGCTACACCTTC. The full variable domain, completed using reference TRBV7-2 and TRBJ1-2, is GAGVSQSPSNKVTEKGKDVELRCDPISGHTALYWYRQSLGQGLEFLIYFQGNSAPDKSGLPSDRFSAERTGGSVSTLTIQRTQQEDSAVYLCASSLGQARYGYTFGSGTRLTVV.

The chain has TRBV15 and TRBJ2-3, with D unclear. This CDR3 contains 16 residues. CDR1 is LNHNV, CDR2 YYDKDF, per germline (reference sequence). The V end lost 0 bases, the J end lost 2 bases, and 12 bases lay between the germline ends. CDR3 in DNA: TGTGCCACCAGCAGAGATCTGAACTTAGACACAGATACGCAGTATTTT. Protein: CATSRDLNLDTDTQYF.

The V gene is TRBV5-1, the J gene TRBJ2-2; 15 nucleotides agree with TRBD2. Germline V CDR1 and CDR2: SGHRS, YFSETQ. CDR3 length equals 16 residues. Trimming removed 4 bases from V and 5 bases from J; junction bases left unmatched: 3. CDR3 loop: CASSSGTSGRTGELFF. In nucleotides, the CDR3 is TGCGCCAGCAGCAGTGGGACTAGCGGGAGGACCGGGGAGCTGTTTTTT. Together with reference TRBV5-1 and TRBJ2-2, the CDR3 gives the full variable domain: KAGVTQTPRYLIKTRGQQVTLSCSPISGHRSVSWYQQTPGQGLQFLFEYFSETQRNKGNFPGRFSGRQFSNSRSEMNVSTLELGDSALYLCASSSGTSGRTGELFFGEGSRLTVL.

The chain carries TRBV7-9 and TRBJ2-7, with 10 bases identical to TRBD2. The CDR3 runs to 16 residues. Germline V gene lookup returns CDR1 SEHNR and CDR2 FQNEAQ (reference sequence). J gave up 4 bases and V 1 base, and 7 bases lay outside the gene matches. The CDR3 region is CASSLGAGGPMYEQYF. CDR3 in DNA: TGTGCCAGCAGCTTAGGAGCGGGAGGGCCGATGTACGAGCAGTACTTC.

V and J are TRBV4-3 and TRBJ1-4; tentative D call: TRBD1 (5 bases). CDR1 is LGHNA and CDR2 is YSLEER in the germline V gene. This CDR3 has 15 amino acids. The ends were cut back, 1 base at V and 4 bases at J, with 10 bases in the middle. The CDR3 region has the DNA TGCGCCAGCAGCCAAGGTGGGCAGGGTAATGAAAAACTGTTTTTT. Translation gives CASSQGGQGNEKLFF.

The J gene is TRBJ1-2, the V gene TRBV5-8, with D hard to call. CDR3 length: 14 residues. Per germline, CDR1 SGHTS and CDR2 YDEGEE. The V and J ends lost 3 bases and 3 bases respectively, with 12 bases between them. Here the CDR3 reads CASSSGLADYGYTF. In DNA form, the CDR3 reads TGTGCCAGCAGCTCGGGTCTAGCGGACTATGGCTACACCTTC.

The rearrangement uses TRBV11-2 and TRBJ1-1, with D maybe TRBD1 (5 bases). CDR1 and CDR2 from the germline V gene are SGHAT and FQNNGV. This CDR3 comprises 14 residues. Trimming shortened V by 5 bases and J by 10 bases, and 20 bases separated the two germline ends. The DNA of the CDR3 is TGTGCCAGCAGCCCTACCCGAGGACCCGGGGGAGCTTTCTTT. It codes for CASSPTRGPGGAFF.

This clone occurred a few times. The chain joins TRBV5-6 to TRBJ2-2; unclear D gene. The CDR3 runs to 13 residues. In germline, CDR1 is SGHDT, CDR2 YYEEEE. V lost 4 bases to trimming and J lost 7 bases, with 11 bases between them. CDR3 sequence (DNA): TGTGCCAGCAGCCCCCTCCTTAGCGGGGAGCTGTTTTTT. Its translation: CASSPLLSGELFF.

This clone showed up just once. CDR3 residues: CAISDSRTSGDTQYF. CDR3 sequence (DNA): TGTGCCATCAGTGACTCGAGGACTAGCGGGGATACGCAGTATTTT. V gene TRBV10-3 combines with J gene TRBJ2-3; 11 bases line up with TRBD2. From germline, CDR1 is ENHRY and CDR2 SYGVKD. The CDR3 runs 15 residues. V gave up 3 bases and J gave up 6 bases; unmatched junction bases: 5.

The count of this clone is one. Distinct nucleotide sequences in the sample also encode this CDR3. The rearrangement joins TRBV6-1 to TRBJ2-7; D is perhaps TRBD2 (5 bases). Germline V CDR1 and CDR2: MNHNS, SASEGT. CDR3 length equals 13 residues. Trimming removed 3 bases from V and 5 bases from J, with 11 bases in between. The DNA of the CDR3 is TGTGCCAGCAGTGAGGCGGGCAGAAACGAGCAGTACTTC. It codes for CASSEAGRNEQYF.

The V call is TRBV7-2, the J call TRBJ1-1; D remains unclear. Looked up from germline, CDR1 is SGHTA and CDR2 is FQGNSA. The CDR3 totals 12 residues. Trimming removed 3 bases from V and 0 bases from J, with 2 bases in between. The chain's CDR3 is CASSFMNTEAFF. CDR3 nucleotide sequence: TGTGCCAGCAGCTTTATGAACACTGAAGCTTTCTTT.

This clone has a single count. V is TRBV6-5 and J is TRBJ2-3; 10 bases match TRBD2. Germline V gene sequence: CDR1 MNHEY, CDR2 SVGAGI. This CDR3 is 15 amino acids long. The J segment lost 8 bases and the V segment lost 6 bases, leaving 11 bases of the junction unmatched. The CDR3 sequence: CASSPPSGRGGTQYF. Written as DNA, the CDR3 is TGTGCCAGCAGCCCCCCTAGCGGGAGAGGGGGTACGCAGTATTTT.

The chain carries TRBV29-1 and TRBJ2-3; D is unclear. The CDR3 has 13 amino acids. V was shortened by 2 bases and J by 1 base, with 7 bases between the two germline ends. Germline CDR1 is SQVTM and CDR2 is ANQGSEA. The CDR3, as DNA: TGCAGCGTTGAACGCAGCGGCACAGATACGCAGTATTTT. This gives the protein CSVERSGTDTQYF.

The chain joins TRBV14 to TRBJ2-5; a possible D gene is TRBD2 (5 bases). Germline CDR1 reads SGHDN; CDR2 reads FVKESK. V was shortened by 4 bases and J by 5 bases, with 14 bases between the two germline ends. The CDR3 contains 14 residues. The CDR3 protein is CASSPVGGRETQYF. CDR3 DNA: TGTGCCAGCAGCCCCGTTGGAGGAAGGGAGACCCAGTACTTC.

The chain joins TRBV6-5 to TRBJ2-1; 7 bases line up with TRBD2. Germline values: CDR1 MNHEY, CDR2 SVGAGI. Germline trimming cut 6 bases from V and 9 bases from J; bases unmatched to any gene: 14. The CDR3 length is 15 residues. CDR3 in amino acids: CASRERGSISFEQFF. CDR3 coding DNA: TGTGCCAGCAGGGAGCGCGGGAGTATTTCTTTTGAGCAGTTCTTC.

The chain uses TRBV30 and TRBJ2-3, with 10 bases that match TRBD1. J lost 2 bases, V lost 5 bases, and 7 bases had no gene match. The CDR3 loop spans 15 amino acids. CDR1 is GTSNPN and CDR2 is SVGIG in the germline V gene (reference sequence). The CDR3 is CAWGADRGATDTQYF. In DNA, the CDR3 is TGTGCCTGGGGGGCGGACAGGGGGGCCACAGATACGCAGTATTTT.

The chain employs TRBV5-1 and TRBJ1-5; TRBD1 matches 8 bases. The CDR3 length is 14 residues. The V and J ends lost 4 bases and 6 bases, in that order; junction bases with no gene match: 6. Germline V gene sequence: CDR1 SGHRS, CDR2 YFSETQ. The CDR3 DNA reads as TGCGCCAGCAGCCCCGGGACAGGTAGTCAGCCCCAGCATTTT. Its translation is CASSPGTGSQPQHF.

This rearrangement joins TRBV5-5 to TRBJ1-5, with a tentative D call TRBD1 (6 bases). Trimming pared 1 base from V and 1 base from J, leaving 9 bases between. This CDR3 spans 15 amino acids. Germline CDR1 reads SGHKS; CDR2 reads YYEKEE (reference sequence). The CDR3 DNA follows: TGTGCCAGCAGCTTGTGGGGGCCCAGCAATCAGCCCCAGCATTTT. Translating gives CASSLWGPSNQPQHF.

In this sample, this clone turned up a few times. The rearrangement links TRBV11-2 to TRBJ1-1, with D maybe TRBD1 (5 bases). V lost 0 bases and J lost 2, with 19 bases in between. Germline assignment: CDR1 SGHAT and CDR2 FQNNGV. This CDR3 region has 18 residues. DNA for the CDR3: TGTGCCAGCAGCTTAGAAGGGTCCGGGGGTAACGGAAACACTGAAGCTTTCTTT. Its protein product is CASSLEGSGGNGNTEAFF.

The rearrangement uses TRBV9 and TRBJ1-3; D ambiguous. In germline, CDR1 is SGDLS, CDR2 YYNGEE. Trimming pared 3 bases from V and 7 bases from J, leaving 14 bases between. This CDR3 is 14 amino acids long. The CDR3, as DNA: TGTGCCAGCAGCGACCTGGACGGCGGGAACACCATATATTTT. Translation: CASSDLDGGNTIYF. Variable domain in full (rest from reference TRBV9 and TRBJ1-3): DSGVTQTPKHLITATGQRVTLRCSPRSGDLSVYWYQQSLDQGLQFLIQYYNGEERAKGNILERFSAQQFPDLHSELNLSSLELGDSALYFCASSDLDGGNTIYFGEGSWLTVV.

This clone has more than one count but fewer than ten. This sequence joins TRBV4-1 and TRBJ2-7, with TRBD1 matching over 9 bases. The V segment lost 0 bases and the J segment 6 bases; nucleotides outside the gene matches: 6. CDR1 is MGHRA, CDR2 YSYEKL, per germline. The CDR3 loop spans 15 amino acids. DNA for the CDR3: TGCGCCAGCAGCCAAGATAGGACAGGGGTTAGCGAGCAGTACTTC. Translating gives CASSQDRTGVSEQYF.

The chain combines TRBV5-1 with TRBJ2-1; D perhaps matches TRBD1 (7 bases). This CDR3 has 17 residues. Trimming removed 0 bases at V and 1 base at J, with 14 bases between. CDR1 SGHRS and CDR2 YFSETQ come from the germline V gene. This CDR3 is CASSLGQGGFSYNEQFF. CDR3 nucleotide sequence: TGCGCCAGCAGCTTGGGGCAGGGGGGATTTTCCTACAATGAGCAGTTCTTC.

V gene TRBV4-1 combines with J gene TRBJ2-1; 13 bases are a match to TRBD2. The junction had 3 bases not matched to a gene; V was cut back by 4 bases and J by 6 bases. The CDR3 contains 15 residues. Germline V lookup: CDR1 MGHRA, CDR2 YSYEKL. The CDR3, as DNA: TGCGCCAGCAGCCTCACTAGCGGGAGGGCCAATGAGCAGTTCTTC. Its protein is CASSLTSGRANEQFF.

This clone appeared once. CDR3 residues: CASSLGGTSAYEQYF. CDR3 sequence (DNA): TGTGCCAGCAGCTTAGGAGGGACTAGCGCCTACGAGCAGTACTTC. The J gene is TRBJ2-7, the V gene TRBV7-2; TRBD2 matches 10 bases. The germline gives CDR1 SGHTA, CDR2 FQGNSA. J gave up 2 bases and V 1 base, and 2 bases lay outside the gene matches. CDR3 length equals 15 residues.

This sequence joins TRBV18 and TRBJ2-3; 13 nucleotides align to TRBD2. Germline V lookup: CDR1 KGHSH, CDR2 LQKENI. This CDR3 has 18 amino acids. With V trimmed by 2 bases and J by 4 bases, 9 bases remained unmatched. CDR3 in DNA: TGTGCCAGCTCACCAACATCGACTAGCGGGAGGATCCCAGATACGCAGTATTTT. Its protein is CASSPTSTSGRIPDTQYF. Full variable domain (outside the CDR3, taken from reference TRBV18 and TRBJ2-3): NAGVMQNPRHLVRRRGQEARLRCSPMKGHSHVYWYRQLPEEGLKFMVYLQKENIIDESGMPKERFSAEFPKEGPSILRIQQVVRGDSAAYFCASSPTSTSGRIPDTQYFGPGTRLTVL.

This CDR3 is CASSVDGAGATEAFF. The CDR3 DNA reads TGTGCCAGCAGCGTAGACGGTGCAGGGGCCACTGAAGCTTTCTTT. V and J are TRBV9 and TRBJ1-1; possible D gene TRBD1, 6 bases. V lost 0 bases, J lost 4 bases, and 13 bases lay in between. Germline V gives CDR1 SGDLS, CDR2 YYNGEE. This CDR3 comprises 15 residues.

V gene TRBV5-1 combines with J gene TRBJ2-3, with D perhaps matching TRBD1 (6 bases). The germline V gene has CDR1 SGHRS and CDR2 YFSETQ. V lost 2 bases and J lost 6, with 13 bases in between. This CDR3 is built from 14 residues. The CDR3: CASSFGQSGDTQYF. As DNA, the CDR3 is TGCGCCAGCAGCTTCGGACAGTCCGGCGATACGCAGTATTTT.

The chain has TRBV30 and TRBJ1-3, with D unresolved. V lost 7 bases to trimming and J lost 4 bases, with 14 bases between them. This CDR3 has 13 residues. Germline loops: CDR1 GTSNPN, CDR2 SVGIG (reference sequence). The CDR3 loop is CASYRRSGNTIYF. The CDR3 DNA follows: TGTGCCTCCTACCGGAGGTCCGGAAACACCATATATTTT.

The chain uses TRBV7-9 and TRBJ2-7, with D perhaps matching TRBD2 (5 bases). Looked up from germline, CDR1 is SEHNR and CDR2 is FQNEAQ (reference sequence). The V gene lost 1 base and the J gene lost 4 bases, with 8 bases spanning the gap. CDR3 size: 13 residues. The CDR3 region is CASSLVREYEQYF. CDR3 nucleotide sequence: TGTGCCAGCAGCTTAGTTCGGGAATACGAGCAGTACTTC.

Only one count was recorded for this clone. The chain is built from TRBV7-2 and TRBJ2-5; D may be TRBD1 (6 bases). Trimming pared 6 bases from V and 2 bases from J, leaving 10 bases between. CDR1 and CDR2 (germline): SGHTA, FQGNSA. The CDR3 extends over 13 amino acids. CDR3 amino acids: CASSSGQQETQYF. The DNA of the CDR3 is TGTGCCAGCAGTTCCGGACAGCAAGAGACCCAGTACTTC.